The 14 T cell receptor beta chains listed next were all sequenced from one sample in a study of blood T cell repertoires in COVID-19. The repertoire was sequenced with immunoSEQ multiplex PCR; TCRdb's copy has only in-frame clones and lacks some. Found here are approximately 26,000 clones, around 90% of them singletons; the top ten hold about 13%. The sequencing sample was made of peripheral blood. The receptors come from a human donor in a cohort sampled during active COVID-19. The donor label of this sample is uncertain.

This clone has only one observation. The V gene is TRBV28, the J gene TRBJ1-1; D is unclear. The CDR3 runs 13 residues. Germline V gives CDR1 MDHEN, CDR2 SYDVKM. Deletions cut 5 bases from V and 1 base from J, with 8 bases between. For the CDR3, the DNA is TGTGCCAGCAGTCAAGCTCCGAACACTGAAGCTTTCTTT. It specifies CASSQAPNTEAFF.

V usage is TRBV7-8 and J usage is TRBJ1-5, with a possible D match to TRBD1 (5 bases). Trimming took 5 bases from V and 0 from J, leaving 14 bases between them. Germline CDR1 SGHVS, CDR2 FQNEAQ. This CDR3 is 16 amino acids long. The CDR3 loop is CASSQLDTYSNQPQHF. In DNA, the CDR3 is TGTGCCAGCAGCCAACTGGACACTTATAGCAATCAGCCCCAGCATTTT. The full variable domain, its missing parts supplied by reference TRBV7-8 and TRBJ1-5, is GAGVSQSPRYKVAKRGQDVALRCDPISGHVSLFWYQQALGQGPEFLTYFQNEAQLDKSGLPSDRFFAERPEGSVSTLKIQRTQQEDSAVYLCASSQLDTYSNQPQHFGDGTRLSIL.

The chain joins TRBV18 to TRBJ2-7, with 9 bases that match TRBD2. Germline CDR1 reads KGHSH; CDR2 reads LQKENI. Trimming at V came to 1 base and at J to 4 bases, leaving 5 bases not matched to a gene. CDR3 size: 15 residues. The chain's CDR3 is CASSPLAGDLYEQYF. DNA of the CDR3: TGTGCCAGCTCACCACTAGCGGGGGACCTATACGAGCAGTACTTC.

The CDR3 DNA reads TGTGCCAGCAGCTTAAGGACAGGGTGGGACTATGGCTACACCTTC. It encodes CASSLRTGWDYGYTF. The V gene is TRBV11-2, the J gene TRBJ1-2; 8 bases align to TRBD1. Germline lookup yields CDR1 SGHAT and CDR2 FQNNGV. The length of the CDR3 is 15 residues. Trimming cost V 2 bases and J 3 bases; bases outside gene matches: 5.

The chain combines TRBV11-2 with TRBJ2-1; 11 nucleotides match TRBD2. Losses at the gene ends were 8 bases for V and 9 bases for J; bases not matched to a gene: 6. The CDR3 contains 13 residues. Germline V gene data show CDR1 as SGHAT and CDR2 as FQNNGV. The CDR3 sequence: CASATGTSGEQFF. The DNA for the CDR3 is TGTGCCAGCGCAACTGGGACTAGCGGTGAGCAGTTCTTC.

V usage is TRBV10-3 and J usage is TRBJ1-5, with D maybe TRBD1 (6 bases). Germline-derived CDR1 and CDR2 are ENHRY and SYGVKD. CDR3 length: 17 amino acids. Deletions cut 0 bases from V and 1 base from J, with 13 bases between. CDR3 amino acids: CAISESRIDRSNQPQHF. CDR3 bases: TGTGCCATCAGTGAGTCTCGAATAGACAGGAGCAATCAGCCCCAGCATTTT.

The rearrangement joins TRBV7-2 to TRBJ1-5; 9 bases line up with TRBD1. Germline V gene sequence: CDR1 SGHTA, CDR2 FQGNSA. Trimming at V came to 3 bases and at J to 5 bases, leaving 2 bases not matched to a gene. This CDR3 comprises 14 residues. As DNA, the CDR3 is TGTGCCAGCAGCTTCCGACAGGGGGATCAGCCCCAGCATTTT. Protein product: CASSFRQGDQPQHF. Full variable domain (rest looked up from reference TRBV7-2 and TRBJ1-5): GAGVSQSPSNKVTEKGKDVELRCDPISGHTALYWYRQSLGQGLEFLIYFQGNSAPDKSGLPSDRFSAERTGGSVSTLTIQRTQQEDSAVYLCASSFRQGDQPQHFGDGTRLSIL.

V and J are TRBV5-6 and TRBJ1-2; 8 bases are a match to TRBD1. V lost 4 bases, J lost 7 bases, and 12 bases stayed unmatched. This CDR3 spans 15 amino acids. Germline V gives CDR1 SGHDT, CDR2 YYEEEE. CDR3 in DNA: TGTGCCAGCAGCATTCTCTCGGACAGGGTGGGTGGCTACACCTTC. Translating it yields CASSILSDRVGGYTF. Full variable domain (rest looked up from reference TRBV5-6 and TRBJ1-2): DAGVTQSPTHLIKTRGQQVTLRCSPKSGHDTVSWYQQALGQGPQFIFQYYEEEERQRGNFPDRFSGHQFPNYSSELNVNALLLGDSALYLCASSILSDRVGGYTFGSGTRLTVV.

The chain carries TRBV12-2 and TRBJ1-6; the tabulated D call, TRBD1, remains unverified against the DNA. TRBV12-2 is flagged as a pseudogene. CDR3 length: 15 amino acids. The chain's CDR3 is CASRLAGTGDSPLHF. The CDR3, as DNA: TGTGCAAGTCGCTTAGCGGGGACAGGGGATTCACCCCTCCACTTT.

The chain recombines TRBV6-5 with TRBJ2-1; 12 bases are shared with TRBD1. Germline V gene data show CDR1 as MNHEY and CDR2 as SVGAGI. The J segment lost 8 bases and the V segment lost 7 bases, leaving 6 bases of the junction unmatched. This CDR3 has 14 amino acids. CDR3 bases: TGTGCCAGCAACCGGGACAGGGGGCAGGATGAGCAGTTCTTC. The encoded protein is CASNRDRGQDEQFF.

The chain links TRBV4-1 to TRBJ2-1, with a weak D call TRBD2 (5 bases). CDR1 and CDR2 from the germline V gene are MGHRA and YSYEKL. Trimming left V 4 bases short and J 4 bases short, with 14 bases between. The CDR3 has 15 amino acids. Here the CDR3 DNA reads TGCGCCAGCAGCCTAGACCGAAGCGGTTACAATGAGCAGTTCTTC. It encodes CASSLDRSGYNEQFF.

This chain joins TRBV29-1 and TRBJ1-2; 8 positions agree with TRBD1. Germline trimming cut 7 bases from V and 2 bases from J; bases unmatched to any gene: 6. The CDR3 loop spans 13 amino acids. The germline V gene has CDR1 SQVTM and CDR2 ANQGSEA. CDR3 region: CSAGDRRNYGYTF. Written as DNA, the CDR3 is TGCAGCGCCGGGGACAGGCGGAACTATGGCTACACCTTC.

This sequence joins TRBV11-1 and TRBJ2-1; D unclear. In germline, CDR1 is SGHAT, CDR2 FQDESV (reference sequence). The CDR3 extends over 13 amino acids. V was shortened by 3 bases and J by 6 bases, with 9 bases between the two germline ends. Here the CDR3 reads CASSFPGANEQFF. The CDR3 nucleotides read TGTGCCAGCAGCTTTCCGGGTGCCAATGAGCAGTTCTTC.

CDR3 amino acids: CASSQSGGGQETQYF. In nucleotides, the CDR3 is TGTGCCAGCAGTCAGTCAGGGGGAGGACAAGAGACCCAGTACTTC. The rearrangement joins TRBV6-6 to TRBJ2-5, with D possibly matching TRBD1 (7 bases). Trimming pared 5 bases from V and 2 bases from J, leaving 15 bases between. The CDR3 has 15 residues. The germline V gene has CDR1 MNHNY and CDR2 SVGAGI (reference sequence).